This T cell receptor (beta chain) stems from a study of T cells in Graves' hyperthyroidism and ophthalmopathy (dated by TCRdb to about 2019). Turning to the overall study: Peripheral blood samples were taken at the time of initial diagnosis, prior to any treatment. For training and testing, the 80 to 100 patients in the discovery cohort were randomly divided in a 7:3 ratio. TCR V-J signatures able to tell the groups apart were searched for in a discovery cohort of approximately 95 patients, of whom approximately 40 had Graves' ophthalmopathy and roughly 59 had stable Graves' hyperthyroidism. Prospective prediction of ophthalmopathy was tested in an independent validation cohort of fewer than 20 hyperthyroidism patients and 17 patients who later progressed to ophthalmopathy. According to the paper, TCR Vbeta CDR3 sequencing was carried out on some 140 peripheral blood samples, which came from approximately 41 ophthalmopathy, 70 to 80 hyperthyroidism and approximately 17 progressor patients. Following sampling, methimazole starting at 30 mg daily was given to hyperthyroidism patients, and high-dose intravenous methylprednisolone was given to ophthalmopathy patients. In several Graves' hyperthyroidism patients, the study also compared T-cell repertoires from thyroid tissue with T-cell repertoires from blood. Study-level results and caveats: Sample size was not statistically predetermined, and blinding of investigators to group allocation was not performed. A 13 V-J signature model separated ophthalmopathy from stable hyperthyroidism, with nearly 90% sensitivity and roughly 82% specificity in cross-validation and 80%/75% in testing. Most expanded thyroid clonotypes (frequency above 0.001) were also detected in blood, suggesting blood repertoires may reflect thyroid immune responses. During validation, the model predicted progression to ophthalmopathy a median of around 7 months ahead of onset, with around 71% sensitivity and under 85% specificity.

Reading the germline V gene gives CDR1 MNHNS and CDR2 SASEGT. The cysteine opens and the phenylalanine closes a CDR3 of 19 amino acids. Only the CDR3 DNA stays, 57 bases, in frame from base 1. V is trimmed back by 2 bases and J by 2 bases, and the junction contains 11 bases that no gene match accounts for. Ophthalmopathy patients had moderately to severely active disease, with a Clinical Activity Score of 3 or more, a NOSPECS grade of 4 or more, and a disease duration of less than 3 months. The study excluded patients with uncontrolled infections, other autoimmune diseases, pregnancy or lactation. Diagnoses relied on clinical symptoms, serum thyroxine and TRAb, thyroid ultrasound and orbital computed tomography. PBMCs were isolated from about 10 ml of fresh peripheral blood by Ficoll-Paque density gradient centrifugation. Trizol reagent was used to extract total RNA, and RNA quality was then checked on an Agilent 2100 Bioanalyzer.

As regards this clonotype: The antigen this receptor binds is unknown. Base qualities were left out, and no much larger clone turns up one base away.

Amplification of TCR beta CDR3 regions was carried out from RNA transcripts. For the first round of RT-PCR on the TCR CDR3, the HTBI primer set was used together with the Qiagen OneStep RT-PCR kit. A second multiplex PCR round built the libraries, followed by size selection and purification. Sequencing of the libraries was done on an Illumina HiSeq2000 using paired-end 100 bp reads. Per the source publication's procedure: SOAPnuke was used to process the raw data, throwing out any read that contained adapters or uncalled bases, had a mean Phred below 15, or lacked an exact constant-primer or identifier match. COPE v1.2.5 was used to merge the high-quality paired reads, and each unique nucleotide sequence was defined as a clonotype. MiTCR v1.1 was used to align clonotypes to the IMGT TRBV, TRBD and TRBJ reference segments. The analysis was restricted to V-J combinations with a frequency above 0.0001, which together covered 98% to 99.2% of the repertoires. A TCS score was defined as the ratio between F50 (clonal expansion) and ExV (chaos), using BLOSUM62-based TCRdist between CDR3 peptides within each V-J. Welch's t-statistics and random forest reduced fewer than 550 V-J features to about 12, which were used in a naive Bayes classifier (R e1071). The Morisita-Horn index was used to measure how similar the thyroid and blood repertoires were. TCRdb took the public reads, trimmed them with fastp at Q25, ran MiXCR for clone calling and kept in-frame beta chains. Every CDR3 protein is listed once, alongside the most common genes and DNA of its rows. In this record, the V and J calls reflect TCRdb's handling and not the investigators' own analysis. The sample table lists about 610,000 distinct CDR3 sequences, approximately 14% of them with a count of one. The top ten clones comprise around 4% of the sample.

Sequencing used blood. The TCR originated in a woman between 40 and 55 years old with Graves' ophthalmopathy. The rearrangement combines TRBV6-1 with TRBJ2-7, with 14 bases in between that match TRBD2. The CDR3 region has the sequence CASSEKKGLAGGFPYEQYF. At the DNA level, the sequence is TGTGCCAGCAGTGAAAAAAAAGGACTAGCGGGAGGATTCCCCTACGAGCAGTACTTC.